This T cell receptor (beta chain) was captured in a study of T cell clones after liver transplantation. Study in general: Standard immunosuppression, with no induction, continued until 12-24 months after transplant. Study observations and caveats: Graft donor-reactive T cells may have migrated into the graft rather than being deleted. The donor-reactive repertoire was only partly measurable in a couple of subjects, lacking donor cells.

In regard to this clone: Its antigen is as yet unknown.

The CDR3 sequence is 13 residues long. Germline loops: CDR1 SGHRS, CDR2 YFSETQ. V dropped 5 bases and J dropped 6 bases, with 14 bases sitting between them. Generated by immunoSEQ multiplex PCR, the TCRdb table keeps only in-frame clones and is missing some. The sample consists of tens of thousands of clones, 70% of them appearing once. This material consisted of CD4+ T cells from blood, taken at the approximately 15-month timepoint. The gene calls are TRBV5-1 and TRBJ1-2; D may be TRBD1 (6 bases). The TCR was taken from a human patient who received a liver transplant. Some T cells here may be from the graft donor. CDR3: CASSLQGTDGYTF. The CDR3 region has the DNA TGCGCCAGCAGTCTACAGGGAACGGATGGCTACACCTTC.